These 11 T cell receptor beta chains were sequenced from one sample in a study of blood T cell repertoires in COVID-19. The assay was immunoSEQ multiplex PCR, and TCRdb's table has in-frame clones only and misses some. Counted here are roughly 100,000 clones, 80% to 90% occurring once; the ten biggest clones make up around 20%. The sample consisted of peripheral blood. The origin of the receptors is a human donor in a cohort sampled during active COVID-19.

The chain couples TRBV7-8 to TRBJ2-7; 9 nucleotides line up with TRBD1. CDR1 and CDR2 from the germline V gene are SGHVS and FQNEAQ. With V trimmed by 5 bases and J by 3 bases, 8 bases remained unmatched. CDR3 length: 15 amino acids. The CDR3 bases are TGTGCCAGCAGCGGGGGGAAGGGACAGGGCTACGAGCAGTACTTC. It codes for CASSGGKGQGYEQYF.

The chain joins TRBV11-1 to TRBJ2-2; D possibly corresponds to TRBD1 (5 bases). The germline V gene has CDR1 SGHAT and CDR2 FQDESV (reference sequence). V gave up 1 base and J gave up 2 bases, with 8 bases separating them. The CDR3 has 15 amino acids. The DNA for the CDR3 is TGTGCCAGCAGCTTAGAGACAGCTAACACCGGGGAGCTGTTTTTT. It encodes CASSLETANTGELFF.

This chain uses TRBV7-2 with TRBJ2-7; TRBD2 matches at 8 bases. Germline assignment: CDR1 SGHTA and CDR2 FQGNSA. The CDR3 runs to 16 residues. Trimming removed 5 bases from V and 5 bases from J; junction bases left unmatched: 14. The CDR3 reads CASSPSLSGSIDEQYF. The CDR3 region has the DNA TGTGCCAGCAGCCCGAGTCTCAGCGGGAGTATAGACGAGCAGTACTTC. Complete variable domain (other parts from reference TRBV7-2 and TRBJ2-7): GAGVSQSPSNKVTEKGKDVELRCDPISGHTALYWYRQSLGQGLEFLIYFQGNSAPDKSGLPSDRFSAERTGGSVSTLTIQRTQQEDSAVYLCASSPSLSGSIDEQYFGPGTRLTVT.

V usage is TRBV5-1 and J usage is TRBJ2-2; 10 positions match TRBD1. Germline V gene sequence: CDR1 SGHRS, CDR2 YFSETQ. Losses at the gene ends were 3 bases for V and 4 bases for J; bases not matched to a gene: 3. The CDR3 runs 15 residues. The DNA for the CDR3 is TGCGCCAGCAGCTGGGACAGGGGAGCCACCGGGGAGCTGTTTTTT. Protein product: CASSWDRGATGELFF.

The genes are TRBV9 and TRBJ2-1; TRBD2 matches 10 bases. The germline V gene encodes CDR1 SGDLS and CDR2 YYNGEE. V dropped 0 bases and J dropped 7; count of bases not matched to a gene: 10. This CDR3 comprises 17 residues. This chain's CDR3 is CASSVEESGRASNEQFF. The CDR3 DNA sequence: TGTGCCAGCAGCGTAGAGGAGAGCGGGAGGGCCTCAAATGAGCAGTTCTTC.

This chain joins TRBV4-3 and TRBJ2-5; D may be TRBD1 (6 bases). CDR3 size: 15 residues. Germline V gives CDR1 LGHNA, CDR2 YSLEER. V was shortened by 0 bases and J by 5 bases, with 13 bases between the two germline ends. CDR3 sequence (DNA): TGCGCCAGCAGCCAAGATTGGGGGCGGAGGGAGACCCAGTACTTC. Its protein is CASSQDWGRRETQYF.

The V gene is TRBV12-3 or TRBV12-4, the J gene TRBJ2-7; no clear D gene. This CDR3 spans 13 amino acids. Trimming took 1 base from V and 1 from J, leaving 5 bases between them. The CDR3 here is CASSLGVSYEQYF. Written as DNA, the CDR3 is TGTGCCAGCAGTTTAGGCGTTTCCTACGAGCAGTACTTC.

The rearrangement joins TRBV3-1 (or the pseudogene TRBV3-2) to TRBJ2-1; D is uncertain. Germline loops: CDR1 LGHDT, CDR2 YNNKEL (reference sequence). This CDR3 region has 16 residues. Trimming left V 2 bases short and J 2 bases short, with 13 bases between. CDR3 nucleotide sequence: TGTGCCAGCAGCCAAAATCAATTGGCCCCCTACAATGAGCAGTTCTTC. Its protein product is CASSQNQLAPYNEQFF.

In its sample, this clone was seen once. J is TRBJ2-5 and V is TRBV2; TRBD2 aligns across 13 bases. The germline CDR1 and CDR2 sequences are SNHLY and FYNNEI. Germline trimming cut 10 bases from V and 2 bases from J; bases unmatched to any gene: 19. The CDR3 is made up of 19 amino acids. The CDR3 DNA is TGTGCCACACGGACTAGCGGGAGTTTTGTTCGACCGAAACAAGAGACCCAGTACTTC. This encodes CATRTSGSFVRPKQETQYF. The full variable domain, in which reference TRBV2 and TRBJ2-5 provide the parts outside the CDR3, is EPEVTQTPSHQVTQMGQEVILRCVPISNHLYFYWYRQILGQKVEFLVSFYNNEISEKSEIFDDQFSVERPDGSNFTLKIRSTKLEDSAMYFCATRTSGSFVRPKQETQYFGPGTRLLVL.

The genes are TRBV28 and TRBJ1-2, with TRBD1 identical over 7 bases. Germline CDR1 reads MDHEN; CDR2 reads SYDVKM. With 3 bases clipped from V and 5 bases from J, the junction kept 3 bases outside the gene matches. The CDR3 has 13 amino acids. DNA of the CDR3: TGTGCCAGCAGTTTTGGGACAGAGTATGGCTACACCTTC. Encoded protein: CASSFGTEYGYTF.

The V and J genes are TRBV4-3 and TRBJ2-2; TRBD1 agrees at 8 bases. The CDR3 covers 17 residues. The germline V gene has CDR1 LGHNA and CDR2 YSLEER. The V and J ends lost 4 bases and 6 bases, in that order; junction bases with no gene match: 13. The DNA of the CDR3 is TGCGCCAGCAGCCGAAAAGAGGGACAGGTTTACCCCGGGGAGCTGTTTTTT. Translating it yields CASSRKEGQVYPGELFF.